This TCR beta chain came from a study of identical twins. After template switching added a universal primer site, the resulting cDNA carried unique molecular identifiers. MiXCR, run by TCRdb on the 5' RACE reads, gives a single entry per CDR3 protein. The data show around 530,000 distinct CDR3 sequences, around 15% seen once. Whole-study results and caveats: The presence of invariant MAIT and iNKT cells could partly confound analyses of zero-insertion sequences. Fewer insertions were carried by abundant cord blood beta clonotypes, but none was seen in memory repertoires.

Trimming cost V 0 bases and J 5 bases; bases outside gene matches: 10. CDR1 SGHRS and CDR2 YFSETQ come from the germline V gene. The CDR3 sequence is 18 residues long. This clonotype was observed a few times. Its specificity is unknown. The same specimen was also included in a second study, on yellow fever vaccine responses in identical twins.

The chain combines TRBV5-1 with TRBJ2-2; 10 bases match TRBD2. The sequenced sample consisted of CD4+ T cells sorted from blood. This clonotype originated in a woman aged 18-29 years in good health. CDR3 DNA: TGCGCCAGCAGCTTGGCCGGGACTAGCGAAAGATTGACCGGGGAGCTGTTTTTT. Translation gives CASSLAGTSERLTGELFF.